This T cell receptor (beta chain) was profiled in a study of T cells in tuberculosis (dated by TCRdb to 2016 to 2019). About the full investigation: The study combined CD1B tetramers and high-throughput TCR immunosequencing to characterize T cells specific for the mycobacterial lipid antigen glucose monomycolate (GMM). What the work shows at the level of the full study, not this receptor alone: T cells that bind the CD1B-GMM tetramer with low affinity may not have been captured by the stringent sort gate.

To note about this clone: No quality values exist for individual bases; no much larger clone is one base distant.

Because TCR-alpha and TCR-beta chains were sequenced unpaired, no information on chain pairing was available. The immunoSEQ multiplex PCR assay was used to generate TCR libraries, with TCR-beta and/or TCR-alpha/delta assays applied to each sample. Amplified TCR libraries were sequenced on the Illumina high-throughput platform. As for how the authors treated the data: Clustering and dimensionality reduction relied on pairwise TCRdist distances among GMM-specific receptors from T cells that were either sorted ex vivo or expanded in vitro. Sequence motifs, defined by gene usage and CDR3 content, were tested for enrichment in tetramer-positive compared with tetramer-negative populations. Here the immuneACCESS table is served through TCRdb, limited to in-frame sequences with V and J called. Missing clones are a known gap in these copies; in checked studies unresolved V genes cover under half, and the rest lacks a known reason. That table supplies the V and J calls and clone size; D and trimming were determined from the DNA. For this sample the table gives 85,000 to 100,000 clones, of which just over 90% were detected only once. The biggest ten clones account for less than 2.5% of the sample.

After being thawed and rested overnight, PBMC were stained with GMM-loaded CD1B tetramer, a Live/Dead dye and anti-CD3, and were then sorted on a FACS Aria II. The CD1B tetramers were loaded with C32 glucose monomycolate that had been purified from Rhodococcus equi. PBMC used for tetramer sorting had been depleted of CD14-expressing monocytes for a separate study before cryopreservation. From each donor, about 100,000 tetramer-negative cells were also sorted and analyzed side by side with the tetramer-positive cells. Antigen-specific T cells were sorted from four healthy South African adults using GMM-loaded CD1B tetramers. The CDR3 holds 12 amino acids from the cysteine to the phenylalanine. The read is trimmed to its CDR3 DNA, 36 bases read in frame from base 1. CDR1 MRHNA and CDR2 SNTAGT were looked up in the germline V gene. The germline ends are 13 bases apart after V is trimmed by 6 bases and J by 8 bases.

The sequenced sample consisted of CD1b-GMM tetramer-negative cells sorted from PBMCs. The cell subset or site tag for this specimen amounts to: T cells not binding CD1B-GMM tetramer, sorted from same donor. The chain employs TRBV6-4 and TRBJ1-2; tentative D gene TRBD1, with 5 bases matching. This receptor was identified in an adult woman with latent tuberculosis. The sequenced DNA: TGTGCCAGCAGCCCAGGGTCAGGCGGCTACACCTTC. It is translated as CASSPGSGGYTF.